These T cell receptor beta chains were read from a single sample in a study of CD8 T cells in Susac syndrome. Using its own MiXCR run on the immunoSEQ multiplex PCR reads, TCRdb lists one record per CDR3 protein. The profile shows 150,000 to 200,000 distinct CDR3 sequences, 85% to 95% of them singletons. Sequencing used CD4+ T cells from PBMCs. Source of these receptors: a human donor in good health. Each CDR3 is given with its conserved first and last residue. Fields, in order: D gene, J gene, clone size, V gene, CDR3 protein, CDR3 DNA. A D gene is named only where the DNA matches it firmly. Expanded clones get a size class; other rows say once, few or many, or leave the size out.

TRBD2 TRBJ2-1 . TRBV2 CASGDLLGTRSLNEQFF TGTGCCAGCGGGGACTTGTTGGGGACTAGGTCCTTGAATGAGCAGTTCTTC
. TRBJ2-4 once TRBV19 CASSPGPVNIQYF TGTGCCAGTAGTCCTGGACCCGTGAACATTCAGTACTTC
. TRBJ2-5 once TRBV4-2 CASSQSQRYQETQYF TGTGCCAGCAGCCAAAGTCAGAGGTACCAAGAGACCCAGTACTTC
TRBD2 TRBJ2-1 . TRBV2 CASSDQLAGKIDEQFF TGTGCCAGCAGTGATCAACTAGCGGGAAAGATTGATGAGCAGTTCTTC
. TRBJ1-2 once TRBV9 CASSVAWTAFNGYTF TGTGCCAGCAGCGTAGCGTGGACAGCTTTTAATGGCTACACCTTC
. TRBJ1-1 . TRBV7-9 CASSPRELDTEAFF TGTGCCAGCAGCCCCAGGGAGTTGGACACTGAAGCTTTCTTT
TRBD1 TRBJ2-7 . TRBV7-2 CASSLRDRGIDEQYF TGTGCCAGCAGCCTTCGGGACAGGGGGATCGACGAGCAGTACTTC
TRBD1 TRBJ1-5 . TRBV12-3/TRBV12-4 CASSLGRDREVNQPQHF TGTGCCAGCAGCCTGGGTCGGGACAGGGAGGTCAATCAGCCCCAGCATTTT
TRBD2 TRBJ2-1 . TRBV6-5 CASRPLAGAYNEQFF TGTGCCAGCAGACCACTAGCGGGAGCTTACAATGAGCAGTTCTTC
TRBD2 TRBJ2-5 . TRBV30 CAWSVVSGRLETQYF TGTGCCTGGAGTGTAGTTAGCGGGAGGCTCGAGACCCAGTACTTC